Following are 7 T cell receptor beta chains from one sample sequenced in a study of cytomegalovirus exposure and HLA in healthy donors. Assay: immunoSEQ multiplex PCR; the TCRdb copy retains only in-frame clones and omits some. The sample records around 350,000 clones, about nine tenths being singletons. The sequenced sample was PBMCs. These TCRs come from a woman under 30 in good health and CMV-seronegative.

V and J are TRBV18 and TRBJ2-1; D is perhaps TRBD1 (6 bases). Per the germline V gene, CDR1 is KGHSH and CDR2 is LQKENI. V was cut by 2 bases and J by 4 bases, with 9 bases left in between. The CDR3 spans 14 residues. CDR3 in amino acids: CASSPRQEYNEQFF. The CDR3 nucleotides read TGTGCCAGCTCACCAAGACAGGAATACAATGAGCAGTTCTTC.

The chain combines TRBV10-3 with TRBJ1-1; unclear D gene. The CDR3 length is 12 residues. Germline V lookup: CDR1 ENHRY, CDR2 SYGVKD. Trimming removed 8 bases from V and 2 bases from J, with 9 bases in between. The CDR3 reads CAIPTRNTEAFF. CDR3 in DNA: TGTGCCATCCCGACTCGTAACACTGAAGCTTTCTTT.

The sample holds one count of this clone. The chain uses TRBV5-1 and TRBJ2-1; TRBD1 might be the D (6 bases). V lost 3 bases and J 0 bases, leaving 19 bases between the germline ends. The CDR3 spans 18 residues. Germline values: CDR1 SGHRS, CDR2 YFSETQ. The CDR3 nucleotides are TGCGCCAGCAGCTCTTTTGGACAGCACAAAAGCTCCTACAATGAGCAGTTCTTC. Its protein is CASSSFGQHKSSYNEQFF.

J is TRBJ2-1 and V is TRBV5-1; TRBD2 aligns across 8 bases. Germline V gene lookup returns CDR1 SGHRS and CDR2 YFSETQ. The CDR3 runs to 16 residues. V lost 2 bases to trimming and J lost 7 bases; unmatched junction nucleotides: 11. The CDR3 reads CASSFNLAGFGNEQFF. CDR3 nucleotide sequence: TGCGCCAGCAGCTTTAATCTAGCGGGTTTCGGTAATGAGCAGTTCTTC.

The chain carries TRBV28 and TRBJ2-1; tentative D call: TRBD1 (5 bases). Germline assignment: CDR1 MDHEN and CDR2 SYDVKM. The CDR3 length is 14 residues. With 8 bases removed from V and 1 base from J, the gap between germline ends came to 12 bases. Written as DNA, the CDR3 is TGTGCCAGCCGCACCAGGGATTCCTACAATGAGCAGTTCTTC. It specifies CASRTRDSYNEQFF. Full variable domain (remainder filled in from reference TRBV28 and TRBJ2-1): DVKVTQSSRYLVKRTGEKVFLECVQDMDHENMFWYRQDPGLGLRLIYFSYDVKMKEKGDIPEGYSVSREKKERFSLILESASTNQTSMYLCASRTRDSYNEQFFGPGTRLTVL.

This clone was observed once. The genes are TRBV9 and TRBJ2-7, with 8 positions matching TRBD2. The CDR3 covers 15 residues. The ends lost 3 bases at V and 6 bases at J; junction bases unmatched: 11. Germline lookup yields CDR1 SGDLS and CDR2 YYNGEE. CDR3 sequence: CASSASAGGSLEQYF. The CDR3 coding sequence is TGTGCCAGCAGCGCCTCGGCGGGAGGTTCGCTCGAGCAGTACTTC.

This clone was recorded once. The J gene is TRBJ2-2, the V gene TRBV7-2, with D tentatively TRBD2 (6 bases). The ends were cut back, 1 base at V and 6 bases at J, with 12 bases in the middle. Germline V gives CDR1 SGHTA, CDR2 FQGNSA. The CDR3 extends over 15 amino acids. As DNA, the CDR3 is TGTGCCAGCAGCTTAGGGAAGCGGGTTCCCGGGGAGCTGTTTTTT. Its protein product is CASSLGKRVPGELFF. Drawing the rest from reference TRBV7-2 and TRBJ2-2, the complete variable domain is GAGVSQSPSNKVTEKGKDVELRCDPISGHTALYWYRQSLGQGLEFLIYFQGNSAPDKSGLPSDRFSAERTGGSVSTLTIQRTQQEDSAVYLCASSLGKRVPGELFFGEGSRLTVL.